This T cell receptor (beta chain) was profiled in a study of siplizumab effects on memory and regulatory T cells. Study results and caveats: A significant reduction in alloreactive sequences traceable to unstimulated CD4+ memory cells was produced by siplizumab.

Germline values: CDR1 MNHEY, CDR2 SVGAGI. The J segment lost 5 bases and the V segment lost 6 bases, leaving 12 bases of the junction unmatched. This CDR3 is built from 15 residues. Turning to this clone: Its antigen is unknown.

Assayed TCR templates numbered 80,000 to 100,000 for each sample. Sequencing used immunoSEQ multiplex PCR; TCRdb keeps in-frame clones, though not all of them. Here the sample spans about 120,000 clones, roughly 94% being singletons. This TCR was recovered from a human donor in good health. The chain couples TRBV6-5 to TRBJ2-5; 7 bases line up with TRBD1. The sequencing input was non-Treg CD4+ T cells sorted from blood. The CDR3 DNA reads TGTGCCAGCAGAATAACAGGGGCGACTCGGGAGACCCAGTACTTC. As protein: CASRITGATRETQYF.